A selection of T cell receptor beta chains follows, all from one sample in a study of T cell clonotyping in hematopoietic cell transplantation. Generated by immunoSEQ multiplex PCR, the TCRdb table keeps only in-frame clones and is missing some. This table has about 28,000 clones, roughly 84% appearing once. Material: peripheral blood mononuclear cells, obtained before stem cell transplant. These receptors were collected from a man between 40 and 49 years old with acute myeloid leukemia. Some clones in this sample may be carry-over from other donors' samples. CDR3s include the opening cysteine and the closing phenylalanine or tryptophan. Each record gives: clone size, V gene, J gene, D gene, CDR3 DNA, CDR3 protein. A D gene is named only where the DNA matches it firmly. Clone size appears in some rows only: once, few, many, or a class for an expanded clone.

abundance: NA
v_gene: TRBV21-1
j_gene: TRBJ1-1
d_gene: NA
CDR3nt: TGTGCCAGCAGCAAGAAGAGGGCAGGGGGTCCGGACACTGAAGCTTTTTTT
CDR3aa: CASSKKRAGGPDTEAFF

abundance: NA
v_gene: TRBV19
j_gene: TRBJ1-2
d_gene: TRBD1
CDR3nt: TGTGCCAGTGCCCTCGACAGGGGGAACTATGGCTACACCTTC
CDR3aa: CASALDRGNYGYTF

abundance: NA
v_gene: TRBV29-1
j_gene: TRBJ2-3
d_gene: NA
CDR3nt: TGCAGCGCCCCTCCCGGGGGCACAGATACGCAGTATTTT
CDR3aa: CSAPPGGTDTQYF

abundance: NA
v_gene: TRBV20-1
j_gene: TRBJ1-2
d_gene: NA
CDR3nt: TGCAGCGCTAGAGGGGATGGCTACACCTTC
CDR3aa: CSARGDGYTF

abundance: NA
v_gene: TRBV13
j_gene: TRBJ2-1
d_gene: TRBD2
CDR3nt: TGTGCCAGCAGCTTTCTTCTAGCGGGAGTCCGAAATGAGCAGTTCTTC
CDR3aa: CASSFLLAGVRNEQFF

abundance: NA
v_gene: TRBV5-4
j_gene: TRBJ2-1
d_gene: NA
CDR3nt: TGTGCCAGCAGCTTGCCTCTTCGGGGGAATGAGCAGTTCTTC
CDR3aa: CASSLPLRGNEQFF

abundance: few
v_gene: TRBV5-1
j_gene: TRBJ2-7
d_gene: TRBD1
CDR3nt: TGCGCCAGCAGCCTTCGGACAGGGGTCGAGCAGTACTTC
CDR3aa: CASSLRTGVEQYF

abundance: NA
v_gene: TRBV4-3
j_gene: TRBJ1-2
d_gene: TRBD1
CDR3nt: TGCGCCAGCAGCCAAGACTTGGGGACAGGGGGCGCCTCTGGCTACACCTTC
CDR3aa: CASSQDLGTGGASGYTF

abundance: NA
v_gene: TRBV6-1
j_gene: TRBJ2-7
d_gene: NA
CDR3nt: TGTGCCAGCAGCCTGGCCTTCGACTACGAGCAGTACTTC
CDR3aa: CASSLAFDYEQYF

abundance: NA
v_gene: TRBV6-1
j_gene: TRBJ1-3
d_gene: NA
CDR3nt: TGTGCCAGCAGTGGAGGGACCTACTCAGGAAACACCATATATTTT
CDR3aa: CASSGGTYSGNTIYF

abundance: NA
v_gene: TRBV10-3
j_gene: TRBJ2-1
d_gene: TRBD2
CDR3nt: TGTGCCATCAGTGAGTCAGGGACTAGCGGGAACAATGAGCAGTTCTTC
CDR3aa: CAISESGTSGNNEQFF

abundance: NA
v_gene: TRBV7-6
j_gene: TRBJ2-2
d_gene: TRBD1
CDR3nt: TGTGCCAGCAGCCAGACAGGGGGCCTCACCGGGGAGCTGTTTTTT
CDR3aa: CASSQTGGLTGELFF

abundance: NA
v_gene: TRBV27
j_gene: TRBJ2-7
d_gene: NA
CDR3nt: TGTGCCAGCAGTTTAGGCAGGGGAAATACCTACGAGCAGTACTTC
CDR3aa: CASSLGRGNTYEQYF

abundance: NA
v_gene: TRBV7-2
j_gene: TRBJ1-1
d_gene: NA
CDR3nt: TGTGCCAGCAGCTTAAGGTCGCCGGGACAAGGGAACACTGAAGCTTTCTTT
CDR3aa: CASSLRSPGQGNTEAFF

abundance: NA
v_gene: TRBV30
j_gene: TRBJ2-7
d_gene: NA
CDR3nt: TGTGCCTGGAGTCCCCAAGGGGGATCCTACGAGCAGTACTTC
CDR3aa: CAWSPQGGSYEQYF

abundance: NA
v_gene: TRBV5-4
j_gene: TRBJ2-3
d_gene: TRBD2
CDR3nt: TGTGCCAGCAGCTTGCCTCTCCGCGGGGGAGATACGCAGTATTTT
CDR3aa: CASSLPLRGGDTQYF

abundance: NA
v_gene: TRBV15
j_gene: TRBJ2-1
d_gene: NA
CDR3nt: TGTGCCACCAGCAGAGATTTTGTCGTATTAGGTGAGCAGTTCTTC
CDR3aa: CATSRDFVVLGEQFF